These T cell receptor beta chains were read from a single sample in a study of shared clonotypes between healthy human individuals. The data were produced by immunoSEQ multiplex PCR, yet TCRdb's version contains in-frame clones alone and is incomplete. This sample has 2 million to 2.5 million clones; 80% to 95% occur once, and the top ten carry about 0.39%. Input material: naive CD4+ T cells from PBMCs. The receptors come from a man in his late teens or twenties in good health. Some clones in this sample may be carry-over from other donors' samples. The CDR3 runs from the conserved cysteine through the conserved F or W. D genes are given only for firm matches.

TRBJ1-2,NA,TRBV6-5,CASSPERGAFGYTF
TRBJ2-1,TRBD2,TRBV28,CASSLSLTLAAYNEQFF
TRBJ2-5,TRBD2,TRBV6-5,CASSYSASGRRETQYF
TRBJ1-1,NA,TRBV18,CASSPPGGFRTEAFF
TRBJ1-5,NA,TRBV28,CASSVQVFNQPQHF
TRBJ2-7,NA,TRBV5-1,CASSSARDTSSYEQYF
TRBJ2-1,NA,TRBV9,CASSVGAPSYNEQFF
TRBJ2-7,TRBD2,TRBV7-9,CASNEAGASYEQYF
TRBJ1-1,TRBD1,TRBV19,CASRWTGPNTEAFF
TRBJ2-1,TRBD2,TRBV4-1,CASSRKALAGESNEQFF